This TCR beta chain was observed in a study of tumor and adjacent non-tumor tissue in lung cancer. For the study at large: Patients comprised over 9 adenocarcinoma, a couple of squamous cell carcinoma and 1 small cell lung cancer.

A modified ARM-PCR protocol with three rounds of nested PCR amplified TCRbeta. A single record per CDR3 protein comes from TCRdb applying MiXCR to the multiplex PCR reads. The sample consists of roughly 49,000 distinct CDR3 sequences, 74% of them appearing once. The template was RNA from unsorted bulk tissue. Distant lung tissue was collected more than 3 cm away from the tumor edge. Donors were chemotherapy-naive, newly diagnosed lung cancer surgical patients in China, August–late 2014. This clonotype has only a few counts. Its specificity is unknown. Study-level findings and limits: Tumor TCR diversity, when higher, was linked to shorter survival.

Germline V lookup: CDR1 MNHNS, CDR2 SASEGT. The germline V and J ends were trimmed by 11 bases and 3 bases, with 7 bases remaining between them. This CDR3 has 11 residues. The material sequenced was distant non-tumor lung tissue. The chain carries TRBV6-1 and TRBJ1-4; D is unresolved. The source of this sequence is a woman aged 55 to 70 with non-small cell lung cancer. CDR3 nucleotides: TGTGCCTGCACCTCTAATGAAAAACTGTTTTTT. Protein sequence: CACTSNEKLFF.